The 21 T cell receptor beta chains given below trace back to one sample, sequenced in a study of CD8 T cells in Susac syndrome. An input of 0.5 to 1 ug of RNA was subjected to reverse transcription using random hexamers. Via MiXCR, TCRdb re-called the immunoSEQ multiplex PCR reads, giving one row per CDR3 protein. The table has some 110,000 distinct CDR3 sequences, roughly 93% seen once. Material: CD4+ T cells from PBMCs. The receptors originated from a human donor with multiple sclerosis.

The CDR3 loop reads CASSLYSDSPLHF. The CDR3 coding sequence is TGTGCCAGCAGCCTCTACTCGGATTCACCCCTCCACTTT. The chain combines TRBV6-5 with TRBJ1-6; no reliable D call. Germline V gives CDR1 MNHEY, CDR2 SVGAGI. Deletions cut 6 bases from V and 8 bases from J, with 11 bases between. The CDR3 extends over 13 amino acids.

The CDR3 DNA follows: TGTGCCAGCAGCTTAGACAGGGTGAACACTGAAGCTTTCTTT. Protein product: CASSLDRVNTEAFF. This rearrangement joins TRBV11-2 to TRBJ1-1; weak D call: TRBD1 (5 bases). The CDR3 spans 14 residues. Trimming stripped 0 bases from V and 0 bases from J, with 5 bases between. Looked up from germline, CDR1 is SGHAT and CDR2 is FQNNGV.

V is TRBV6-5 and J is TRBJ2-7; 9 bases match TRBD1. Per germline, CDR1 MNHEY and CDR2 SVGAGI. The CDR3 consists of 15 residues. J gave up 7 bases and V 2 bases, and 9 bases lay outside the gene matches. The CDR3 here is CASSYPGQGRVEQYF. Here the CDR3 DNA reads TGTGCCAGCAGTTACCCGGGACAGGGAAGAGTAGAGCAGTACTTC.

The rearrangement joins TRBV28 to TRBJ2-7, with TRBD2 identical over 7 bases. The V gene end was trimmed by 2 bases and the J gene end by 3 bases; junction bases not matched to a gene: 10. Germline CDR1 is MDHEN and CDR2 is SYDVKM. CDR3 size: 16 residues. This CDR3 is CASSLVRDYSDYEQYF. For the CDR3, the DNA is TGTGCCAGCAGTTTAGTCCGGGACTATAGTGACTACGAGCAGTACTTC.

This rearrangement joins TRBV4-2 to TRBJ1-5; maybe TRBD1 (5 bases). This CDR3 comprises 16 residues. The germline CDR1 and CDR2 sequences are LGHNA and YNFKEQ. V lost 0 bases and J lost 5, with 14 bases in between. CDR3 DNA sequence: TGTGCCAGCAGCCAAGATCAGGGAGTCGCACATCAGCCCCAGCATTTT. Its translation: CASSQDQGVAHQPQHF.

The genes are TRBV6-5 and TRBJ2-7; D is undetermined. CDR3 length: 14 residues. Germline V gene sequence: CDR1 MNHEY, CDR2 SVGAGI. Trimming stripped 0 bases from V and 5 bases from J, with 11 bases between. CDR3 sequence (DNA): TGTGCCAGCAGTTACTCTAAGATCACCCACGAGCAGTACTTC. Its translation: CASSYSKITHEQYF.

In DNA, the CDR3 is TGTGCCAGCAGCCGGGGGACATCCCCTTTCTTT. Its translation: CASSRGTSPFF. V and J are TRBV11-2 and TRBJ1-1, with D possibly being TRBD1 (6 bases). Trimming took off 5 bases at V and 12 bases at J, with 13 bases between the two ends. This CDR3 region has 11 residues. Germline CDR1 and CDR2: SGHAT and FQNNGV.

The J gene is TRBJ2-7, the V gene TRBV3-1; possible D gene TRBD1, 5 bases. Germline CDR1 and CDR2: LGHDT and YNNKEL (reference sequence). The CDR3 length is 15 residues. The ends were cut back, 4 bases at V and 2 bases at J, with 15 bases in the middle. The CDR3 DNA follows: TGTGCCAGCAGCCGCGCAGGGTTTGGGACCTACGAGCAGTACTTC. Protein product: CASSRAGFGTYEQYF.

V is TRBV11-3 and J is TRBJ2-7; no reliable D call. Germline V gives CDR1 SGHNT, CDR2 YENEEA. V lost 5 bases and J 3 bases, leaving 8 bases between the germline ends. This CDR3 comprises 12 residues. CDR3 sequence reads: CASSPSYYEQYF. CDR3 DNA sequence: TGTGCCAGCAGCCCCAGCTACTACGAGCAGTACTTC.

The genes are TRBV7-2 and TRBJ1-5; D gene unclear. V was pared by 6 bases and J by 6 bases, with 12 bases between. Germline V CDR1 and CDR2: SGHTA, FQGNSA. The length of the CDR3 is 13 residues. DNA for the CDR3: TGTGCCAGCAGACAATCCTCAGGTCAGCCCCAGCATTTT. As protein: CASRQSSGQPQHF. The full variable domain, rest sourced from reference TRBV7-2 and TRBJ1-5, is GAGVSQSPSNKVTEKGKDVELRCDPISGHTALYWYRQSLGQGLEFLIYFQGNSAPDKSGLPSDRFSAERTGGSVSTLTIQRTQQEDSAVYLCASRQSSGQPQHFGDGTRLSIL.

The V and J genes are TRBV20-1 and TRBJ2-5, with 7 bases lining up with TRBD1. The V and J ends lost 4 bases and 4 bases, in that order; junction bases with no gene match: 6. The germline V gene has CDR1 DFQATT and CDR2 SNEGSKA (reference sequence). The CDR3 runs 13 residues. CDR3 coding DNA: TGCAGTGCTACGGGACAGTCGGGAGAGACCCAGTACTTC. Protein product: CSATGQSGETQYF.

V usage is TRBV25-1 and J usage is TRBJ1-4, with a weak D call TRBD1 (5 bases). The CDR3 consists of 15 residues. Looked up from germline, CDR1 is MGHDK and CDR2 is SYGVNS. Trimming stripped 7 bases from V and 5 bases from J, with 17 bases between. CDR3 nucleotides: TGTGCCAGCAAAGAAGGGTCTCAGGGAAATGAAAAACTGTTTTTT. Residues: CASKEGSQGNEKLFF. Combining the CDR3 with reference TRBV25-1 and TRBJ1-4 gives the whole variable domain EADIYQTPRYLVIGTGKKITLECSQTMGHDKMYWYQQDPGMELHLIHYSYGVNSTEKGDLSSESTVSRIRTEHFPLTLESARPSHTSQYLCASKEGSQGNEKLFFGSGTQLSVL.

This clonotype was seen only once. CDR3 sequence: CATSARVEGYGYTF. The CDR3 DNA reads TGTGCCACCAGCGCACGCGTAGAGGGCTATGGCTACACCTTC. The chain is built from TRBV15 and TRBJ1-2; D remains ambiguous. Trimming removed 5 bases from V and 4 bases from J, with 14 bases in between. Looked up from germline, CDR1 is LNHNV and CDR2 is YYDKDF (reference sequence). CDR3 length: 14 amino acids.

CDR3 amino acids: CASSLVGMNYGYTF. The CDR3 DNA sequence: TGTGCCAGCAGCTTGGTTGGCATGAACTATGGCTACACCTTC. V gene TRBV5-4 combines with J gene TRBJ1-2; D is ambiguous. V was pared by 0 bases and J by 2 bases, with 8 bases between. The germline CDR1 and CDR2 sequences are SGHNT and YYREEE (reference sequence). This CDR3 is 14 amino acids long.

This CDR3 reads CASSFGSWGLALQETQYF. Written as DNA, the CDR3 is TGTGCCAGCAGCTTTGGTTCGTGGGGACTAGCGCTCCAAGAGACCCAGTACTTC. The chain links TRBV11-3 to TRBJ2-5; TRBD2 matches at 10 bases. J gave up 1 base and V 3 bases, and 11 bases lay outside the gene matches. The germline CDR1 and CDR2 sequences are SGHNT and YENEEA. CDR3 length: 18 residues.

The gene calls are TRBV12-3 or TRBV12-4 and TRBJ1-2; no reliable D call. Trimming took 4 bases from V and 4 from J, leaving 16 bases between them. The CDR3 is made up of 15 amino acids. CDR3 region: CASSSALGSPYGYTF. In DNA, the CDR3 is TGTGCCAGCAGTTCGGCCTTGGGCTCACCCTATGGCTACACCTTC.

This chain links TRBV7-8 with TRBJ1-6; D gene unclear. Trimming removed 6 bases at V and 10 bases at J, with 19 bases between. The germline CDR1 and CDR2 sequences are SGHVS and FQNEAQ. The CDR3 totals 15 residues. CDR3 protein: CASRFSTSVGSPLHF. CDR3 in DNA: TGTGCCAGCAGGTTTTCAACGTCGGTCGGCTCACCCCTCCACTTT.

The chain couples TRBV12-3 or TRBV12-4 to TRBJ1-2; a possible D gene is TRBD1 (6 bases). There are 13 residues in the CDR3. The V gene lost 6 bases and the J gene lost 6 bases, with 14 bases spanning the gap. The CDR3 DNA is TGTGCCAGCAGCCCTACAGGGATACATGGCTACACCTTC. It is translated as CASSPTGIHGYTF.

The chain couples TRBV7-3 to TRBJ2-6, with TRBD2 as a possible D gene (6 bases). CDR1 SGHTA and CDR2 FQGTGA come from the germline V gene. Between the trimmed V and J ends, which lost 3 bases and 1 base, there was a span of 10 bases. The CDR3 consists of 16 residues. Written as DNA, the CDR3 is TGTGCCAGCAGCTTTTCAGGACTATCTGGGGCCAACGTCCTGACTTTC. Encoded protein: CASSFSGLSGANVLTF.

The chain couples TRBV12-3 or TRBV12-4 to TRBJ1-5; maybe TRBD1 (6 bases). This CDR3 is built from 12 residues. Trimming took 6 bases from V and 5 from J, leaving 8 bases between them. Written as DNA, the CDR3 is TGTGCCAGCAGACAGGGTGATCAGCCCCAGCATTTT. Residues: CASRQGDQPQHF.

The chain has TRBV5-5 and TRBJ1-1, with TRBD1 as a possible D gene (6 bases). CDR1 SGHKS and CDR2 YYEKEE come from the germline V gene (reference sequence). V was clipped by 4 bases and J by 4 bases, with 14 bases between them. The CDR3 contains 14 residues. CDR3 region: CASSLGEGGTEAFF. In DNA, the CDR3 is TGTGCCAGCAGCCTCGGCGAGGGGGGCACTGAAGCTTTCTTT.